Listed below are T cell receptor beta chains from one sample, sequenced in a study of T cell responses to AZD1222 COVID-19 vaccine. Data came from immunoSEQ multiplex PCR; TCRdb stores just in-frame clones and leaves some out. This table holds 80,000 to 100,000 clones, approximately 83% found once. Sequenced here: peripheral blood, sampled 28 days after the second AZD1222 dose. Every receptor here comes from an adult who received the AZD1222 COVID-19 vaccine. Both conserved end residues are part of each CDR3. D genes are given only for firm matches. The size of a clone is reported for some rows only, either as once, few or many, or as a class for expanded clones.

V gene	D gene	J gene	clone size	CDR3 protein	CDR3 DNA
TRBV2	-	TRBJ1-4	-	CASKRRSGDGEKLFF	TGTGCCAGCAAAAGACGATCGGGGGACGGTGAAAAACTGTTTTTT
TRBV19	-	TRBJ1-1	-	CASSLAGEAFF	TGTGCCAGTAGTCTGGCAGGTGAAGCTTTCTTT
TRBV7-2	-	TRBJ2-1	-	CASSFRGGGNEQFF	TGTGCCAGCAGCTTCCGCGGGGGCGGCAATGAGCAGTTCTTC
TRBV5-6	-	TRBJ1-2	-	CASSFQGMVYGYTF	TGTGCCAGCAGCTTCCAGGGAATGGTCTATGGCTACACCTTC
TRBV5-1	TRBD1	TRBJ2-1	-	CASSLGQGGDEQFF	TGCGCCAGCAGCTTGGGACAGGGCGGTGATGAGCAGTTCTTC
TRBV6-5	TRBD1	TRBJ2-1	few	CASTGGRGRYNEQFF	TGTGCCAGCACGGGTGGTAGGGGGCGTTACAATGAGCAGTTCTTC
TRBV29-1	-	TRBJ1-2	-	CSVVGSDYGYTF	TGCAGCGTTGTCGGGAGCGACTATGGCTACACCTTC
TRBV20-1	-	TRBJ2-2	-	CSASQGSNAGELFF	TGCAGTGCTAGTCAGGGGAGCAATGCCGGGGAGCTGTTTTTT
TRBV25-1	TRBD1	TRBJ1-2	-	CASSDSGTGSGYTF	TGTGCCAGCAGTGACTCCGGGACAGGGAGTGGCTACACCTTC
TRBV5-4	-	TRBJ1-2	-	CASSPLGNYGYTF	TGTGCCAGCAGCCCCTTGGGGAACTATGGCTACACCTTC
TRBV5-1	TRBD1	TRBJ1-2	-	CASSDYPGQGYGYTF	TGCGCCAGCAGCGACTACCCGGGACAGGGGTATGGCTACACCTTC
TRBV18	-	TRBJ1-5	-	CASSRTEDQPQHF	TGTGCCAGCTCACGGACAGAGGATCAGCCCCAGCATTTT
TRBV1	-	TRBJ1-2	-	CTSSQRGTGWVLDYGYTF	TGCACCAGCAGCCAGCGTGGGACAGGTTGGGTGCTAGACTATGGCTACACCTTC